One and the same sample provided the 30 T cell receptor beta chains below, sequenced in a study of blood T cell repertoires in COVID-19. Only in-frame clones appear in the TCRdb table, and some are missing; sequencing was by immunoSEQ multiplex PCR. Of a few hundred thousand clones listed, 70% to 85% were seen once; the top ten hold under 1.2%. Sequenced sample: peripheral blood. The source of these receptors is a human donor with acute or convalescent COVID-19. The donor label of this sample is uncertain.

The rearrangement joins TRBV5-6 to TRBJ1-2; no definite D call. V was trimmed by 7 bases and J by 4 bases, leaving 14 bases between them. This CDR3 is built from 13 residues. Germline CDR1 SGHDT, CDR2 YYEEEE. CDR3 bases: TGTGCCAGCTGCGGGCGGCCTCCCTATGGCTACACCTTC. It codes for CASCGRPPYGYTF. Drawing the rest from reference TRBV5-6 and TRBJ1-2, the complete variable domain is DAGVTQSPTHLIKTRGQQVTLRCSPKSGHDTVSWYQQALGQGPQFIFQYYEEEERQRGNFPDRFSGHQFPNYSSELNVNALLLGDSALYLCASCGRPPYGYTFGSGTRLTVV.

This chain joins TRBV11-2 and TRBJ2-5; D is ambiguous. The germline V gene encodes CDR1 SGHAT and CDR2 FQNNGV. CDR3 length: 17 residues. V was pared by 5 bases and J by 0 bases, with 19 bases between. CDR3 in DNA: TGTGCCAGCAGCCCGCTGAACGCGGTCCAGTACCAAGAGACCCAGTACTTC. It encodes CASSPLNAVQYQETQYF. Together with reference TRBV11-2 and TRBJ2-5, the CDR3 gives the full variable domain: EAGVAQSPRYKIIEKRQSVAFWCNPISGHATLYWYQQILGQGPKLLIQFQNNGVVDDSQLPKDRFSAERLKGVDSTLKIQPAKLEDSAVYLCASSPLNAVQYQETQYFGPGTRLLVL.

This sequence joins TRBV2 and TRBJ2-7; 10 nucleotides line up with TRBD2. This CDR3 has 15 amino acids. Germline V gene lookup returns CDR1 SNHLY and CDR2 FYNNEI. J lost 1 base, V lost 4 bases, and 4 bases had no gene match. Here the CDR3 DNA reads TGTGCCAGCAGTGTGCTAGCGGGGGCGTCCTACGAGCAGTACTTC. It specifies CASSVLAGASYEQYF.

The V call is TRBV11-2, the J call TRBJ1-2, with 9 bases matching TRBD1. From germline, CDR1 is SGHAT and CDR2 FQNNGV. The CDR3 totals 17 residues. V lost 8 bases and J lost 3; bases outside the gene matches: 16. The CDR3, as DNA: TGTGCCAGCCTGAAGGGGGGTCGACAGGGGGACGACTATGGCTACACCTTC. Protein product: CASLKGGRQGDDYGYTF. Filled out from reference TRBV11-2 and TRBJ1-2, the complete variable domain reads EAGVAQSPRYKIIEKRQSVAFWCNPISGHATLYWYQQILGQGPKLLIQFQNNGVVDDSQLPKDRFSAERLKGVDSTLKIQPAKLEDSAVYLCASLKGGRQGDDYGYTFGSGTRLTVV.

The CDR3 is CASSTTGSTEAFF. In nucleotides, the CDR3 is TGTGCCAGCAGTACAACAGGGAGCACTGAAGCTTTCTTT. The chain has TRBV6-4 and TRBJ1-1; weak D call: TRBD1 (6 bases). This CDR3 spans 13 amino acids. Trimming left V 5 bases short and J 4 bases short, with 11 bases between. Looked up from germline, CDR1 is MRHNA and CDR2 is SNTAGT.

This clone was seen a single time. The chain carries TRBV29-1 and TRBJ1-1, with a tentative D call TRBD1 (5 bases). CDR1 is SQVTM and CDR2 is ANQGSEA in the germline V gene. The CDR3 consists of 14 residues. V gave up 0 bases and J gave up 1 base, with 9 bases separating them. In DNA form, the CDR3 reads TGCAGCGTTGAAGAGGGGGGATGGAACACTGAAGCTTTCTTT. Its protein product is CSVEEGGWNTEAFF.

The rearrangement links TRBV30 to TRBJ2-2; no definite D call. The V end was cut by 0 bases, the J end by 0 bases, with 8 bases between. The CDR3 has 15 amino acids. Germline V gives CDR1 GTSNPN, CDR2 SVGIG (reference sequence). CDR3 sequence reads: CAWSVPAANTGELFF. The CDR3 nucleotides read TGTGCCTGGAGTGTTCCGGCGGCGAACACCGGGGAGCTGTTTTTT.

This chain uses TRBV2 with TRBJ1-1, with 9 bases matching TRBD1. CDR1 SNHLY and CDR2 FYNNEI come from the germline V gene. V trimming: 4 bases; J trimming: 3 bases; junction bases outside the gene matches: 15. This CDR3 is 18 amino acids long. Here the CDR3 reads CASSGGLGGTGSHTEAFF. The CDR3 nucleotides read TGTGCCAGCAGTGGAGGTTTAGGCGGGACAGGGAGCCACACTGAAGCTTTCTTT.

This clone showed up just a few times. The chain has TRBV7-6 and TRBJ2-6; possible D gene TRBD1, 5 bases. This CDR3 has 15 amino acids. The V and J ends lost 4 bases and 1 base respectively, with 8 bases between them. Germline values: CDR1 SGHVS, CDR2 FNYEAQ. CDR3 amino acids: CASSSRQSGANVLTF. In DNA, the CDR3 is TGTGCCAGCAGCTCCCGACAGTCTGGGGCCAACGTCCTGACTTTC. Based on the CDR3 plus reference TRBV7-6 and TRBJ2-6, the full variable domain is GAGVSQSPRYKVTKRGQDVALRCDPISGHVSLYWYRQALGQGPEFLTYFNYEAQQDKSGLPNDRFSAERPEGSISTLTIQRTEQRDSAMYRCASSSRQSGANVLTFGAGSRLTVL.

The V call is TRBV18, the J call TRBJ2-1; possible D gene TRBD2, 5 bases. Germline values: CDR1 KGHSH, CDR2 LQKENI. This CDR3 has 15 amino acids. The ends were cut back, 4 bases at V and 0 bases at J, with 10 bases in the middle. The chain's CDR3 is CASSRGPDSYNEQFF. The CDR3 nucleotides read TGTGCCAGCTCACGCGGGCCTGACTCCTACAATGAGCAGTTCTTC.

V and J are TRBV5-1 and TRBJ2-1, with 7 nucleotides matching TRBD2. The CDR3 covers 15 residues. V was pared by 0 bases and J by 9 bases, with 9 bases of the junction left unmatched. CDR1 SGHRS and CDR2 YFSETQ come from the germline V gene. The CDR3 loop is CASSLGESGGGEQFF. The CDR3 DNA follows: TGCGCCAGCAGCTTGGGAGAATCGGGGGGAGGTGAGCAGTTCTTC.

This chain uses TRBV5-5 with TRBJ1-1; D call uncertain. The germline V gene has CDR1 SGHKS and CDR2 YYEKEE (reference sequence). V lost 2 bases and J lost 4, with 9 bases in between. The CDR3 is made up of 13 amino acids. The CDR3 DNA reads TGTGCCAGCAGCTTTGCGACGGGCACTGAAGCTTTCTTT. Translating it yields CASSFATGTEAFF.

This CDR3 is CASSELKRTVYGYTF. In DNA form, the CDR3 reads TGTGCCAGCAGTGAATTGAAGAGGACAGTGTATGGCTACACCTTC. J is TRBJ1-2 and V is TRBV6-1; D may be TRBD1 (6 bases). The length of the CDR3 is 15 residues. Germline V gene data show CDR1 as MNHNS and CDR2 as SASEGT. V was cut by 2 bases and J by 5 bases, with 15 bases left in between.

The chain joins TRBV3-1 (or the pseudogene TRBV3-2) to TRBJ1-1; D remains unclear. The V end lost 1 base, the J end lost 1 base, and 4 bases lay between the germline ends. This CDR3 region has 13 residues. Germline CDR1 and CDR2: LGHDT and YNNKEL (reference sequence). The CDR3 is CASSQAQNTEAFF. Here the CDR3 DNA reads TGTGCCAGCAGCCAAGCCCAGAACACTGAAGCTTTCTTT.

This CDR3 reads CAWTWTANYGYTF. The DNA of the CDR3 is TGTGCCTGGACCTGGACAGCGAACTATGGCTACACCTTC. V is TRBV30 and J is TRBJ1-2; D possibly corresponds to TRBD1 (6 bases). CDR1 is GTSNPN and CDR2 is SVGIG in the germline V gene (reference sequence). With 4 bases removed from V and 2 bases from J, the gap between germline ends came to 11 bases. The CDR3 consists of 13 residues. The full variable domain, in which reference TRBV30 and TRBJ1-2 provide the parts outside the CDR3, is SQTIHQWPATLVQPVGSPLSLECTVEGTSNPNLYWYRQAAGRGLQLLFYSVGIGQISSEVPQNLSASRPQDRQFILSSKKLLLSDSGFYLCAWTWTANYGYTFGSGTRLTVV.

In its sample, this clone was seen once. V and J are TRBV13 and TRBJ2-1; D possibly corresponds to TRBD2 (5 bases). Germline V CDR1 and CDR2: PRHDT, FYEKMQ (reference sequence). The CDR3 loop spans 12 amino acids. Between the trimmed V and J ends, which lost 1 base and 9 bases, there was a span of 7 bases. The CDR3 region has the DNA TGTGCCAGCAGCTTAGTCCGGGGTGAGCAGTTCTTC. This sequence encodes CASSLVRGEQFF.

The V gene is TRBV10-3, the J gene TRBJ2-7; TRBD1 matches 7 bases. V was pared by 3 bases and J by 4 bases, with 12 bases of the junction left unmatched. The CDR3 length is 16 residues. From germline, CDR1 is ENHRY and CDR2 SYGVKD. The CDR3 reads CAISDPRETGWYEQYF. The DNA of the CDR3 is TGTGCCATCAGTGACCCAAGGGAGACAGGGTGGTACGAGCAGTACTTC.

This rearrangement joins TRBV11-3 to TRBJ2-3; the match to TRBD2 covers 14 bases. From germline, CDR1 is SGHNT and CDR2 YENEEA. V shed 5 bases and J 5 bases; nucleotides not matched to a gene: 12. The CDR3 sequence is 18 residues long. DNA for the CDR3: TGTGCCAGCAGCCGAGGAGGGACTAGCGGGAGTTCTATAGATACGCAGTATTTT. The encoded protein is CASSRGGTSGSSIDTQYF.

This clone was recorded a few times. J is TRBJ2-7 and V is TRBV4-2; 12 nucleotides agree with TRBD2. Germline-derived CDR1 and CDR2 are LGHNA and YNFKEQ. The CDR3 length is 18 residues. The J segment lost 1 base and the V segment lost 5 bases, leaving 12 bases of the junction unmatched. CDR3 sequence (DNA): TGTGCCAGCAGCTCCCCCACCGGCACTAGCGGGAGGTCCTACGAGCAGTACTTC. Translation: CASSSPTGTSGRSYEQYF.

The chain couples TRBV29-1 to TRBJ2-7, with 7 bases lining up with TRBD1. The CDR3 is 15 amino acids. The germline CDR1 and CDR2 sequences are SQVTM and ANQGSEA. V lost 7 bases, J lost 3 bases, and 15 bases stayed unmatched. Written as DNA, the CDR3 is TGCAGCGCTCGGGACAGCCAAGTCCGAGGCTACGAGCAGTACTTC. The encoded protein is CSARDSQVRGYEQYF.

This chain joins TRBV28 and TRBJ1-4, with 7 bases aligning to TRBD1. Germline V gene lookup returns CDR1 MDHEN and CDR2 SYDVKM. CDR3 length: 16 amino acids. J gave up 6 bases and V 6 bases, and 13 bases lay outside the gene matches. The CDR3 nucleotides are TGTGCCAGCAGAAGGACAGGCCCTTACGTGGATGAAAAACTGTTTTTT. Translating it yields CASRRTGPYVDEKLFF.

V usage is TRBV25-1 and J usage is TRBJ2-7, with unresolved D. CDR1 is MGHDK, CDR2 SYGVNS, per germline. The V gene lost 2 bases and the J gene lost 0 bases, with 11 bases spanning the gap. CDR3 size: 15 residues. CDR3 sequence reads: CASSEVGGVSYEQYF. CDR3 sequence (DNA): TGTGCCAGCAGTGAAGTCGGCGGAGTCTCCTACGAGCAGTACTTC.

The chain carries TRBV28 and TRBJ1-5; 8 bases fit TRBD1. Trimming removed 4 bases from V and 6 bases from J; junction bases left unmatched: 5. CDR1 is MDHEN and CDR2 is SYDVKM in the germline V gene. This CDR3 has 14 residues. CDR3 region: CASSSHRGSQPQHF. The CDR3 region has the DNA TGTGCCAGCAGTTCACACAGGGGGAGTCAGCCCCAGCATTTT. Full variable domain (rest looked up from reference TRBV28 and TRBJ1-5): DVKVTQSSRYLVKRTGEKVFLECVQDMDHENMFWYRQDPGLGLRLIYFSYDVKMKEKGDIPEGYSVSREKKERFSLILESASTNQTSMYLCASSSHRGSQPQHFGDGTRLSIL.

CDR3 region: CASSSGGWNEQYF. The CDR3 bases are TGTGCCAGCAGCTCCGGGGGTTGGAACGAGCAGTACTTC. The chain employs TRBV28 and TRBJ2-7, with a possible D match to TRBD2 (6 bases). V dropped 6 bases and J dropped 5 bases, with 14 bases sitting between them. The CDR3 covers 13 residues. CDR1 is MDHEN and CDR2 is SYDVKM in the germline V gene.

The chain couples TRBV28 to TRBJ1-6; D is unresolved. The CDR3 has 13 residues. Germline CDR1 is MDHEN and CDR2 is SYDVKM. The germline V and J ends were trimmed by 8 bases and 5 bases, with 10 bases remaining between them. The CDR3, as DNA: TGTGCCAGCCATTCGCCGGATAATTCACCCCTCCACTTT. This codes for CASHSPDNSPLHF.

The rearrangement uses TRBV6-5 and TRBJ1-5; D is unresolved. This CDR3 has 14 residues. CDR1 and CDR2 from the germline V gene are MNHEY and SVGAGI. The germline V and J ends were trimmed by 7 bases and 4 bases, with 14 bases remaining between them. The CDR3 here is CASNIGYGNQPQHF. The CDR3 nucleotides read TGTGCCAGCAACATTGGGTACGGGAATCAGCCCCAGCATTTT.

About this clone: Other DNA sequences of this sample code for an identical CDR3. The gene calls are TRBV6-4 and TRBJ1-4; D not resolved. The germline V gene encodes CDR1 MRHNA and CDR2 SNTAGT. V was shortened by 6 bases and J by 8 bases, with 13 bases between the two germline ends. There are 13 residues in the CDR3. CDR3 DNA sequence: TGTGCCAGCAGCGCTGACCGGGGAGAAAAACTGTTTTTT. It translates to CASSADRGEKLFF.

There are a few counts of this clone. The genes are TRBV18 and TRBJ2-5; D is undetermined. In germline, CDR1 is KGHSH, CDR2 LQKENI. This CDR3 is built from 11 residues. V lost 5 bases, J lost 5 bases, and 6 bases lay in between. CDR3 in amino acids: CASSYGETQYF. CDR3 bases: TGTGCCAGCTCATATGGCGAGACCCAGTACTTC.

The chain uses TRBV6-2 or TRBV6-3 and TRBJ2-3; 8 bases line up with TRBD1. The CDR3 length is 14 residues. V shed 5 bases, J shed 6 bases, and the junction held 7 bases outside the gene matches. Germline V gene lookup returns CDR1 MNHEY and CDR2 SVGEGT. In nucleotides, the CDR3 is TGTGCCAGCAGTGTTCAGGGGGCGCATGATACGCAGTATTTT. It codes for CASSVQGAHDTQYF.

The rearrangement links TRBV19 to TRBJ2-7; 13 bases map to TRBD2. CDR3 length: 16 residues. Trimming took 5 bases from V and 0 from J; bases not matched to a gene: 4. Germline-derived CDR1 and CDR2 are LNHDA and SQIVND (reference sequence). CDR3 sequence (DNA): TGTGCCAGTAGTTTGGGACTAGCGGGAAGCTCCTACGAGCAGTACTTC. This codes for CASSLGLAGSSYEQYF.